This T cell receptor beta chain originates from a study of Ad26.COV2.S vaccination and SARS-CoV-2 variants. With regard to this clone: Its ends do not fully match the called genes, so a read error is possible.

Profiling relied on immunoSEQ multiplex PCR, and the TCRdb table lists in-frame clones only, not all of them. This sample carries around 450,000 clones, roughly 90% of them seen once, and the ten largest clones take 3.5% to 4%. The CDR3 extends over 12 amino acids. Germline CDR1 and CDR2: SEHNR and FQNEAQ (reference sequence). Treatment in this sample: about 20 received Ad26.COV2.S at low or high dose, single or two shots; a few received placebo; per-sample allocation not given. Specimen acquisition occurred on day 63 following the initial vaccine or placebo injection. The specimen was peripheral blood, collected in a trial of Ad26.COV2.S vaccine versus placebo. The rearrangement links TRBV7-9 to TRBJ1-2; perhaps TRBD1 as D (5 bases). This receptor was taken from a person aged 18 to 59 who received the Ad26.COV2.S COVID-19 vaccine or a placebo. The CDR3 coding sequence is TGTGCCAGCAGCTTAGGGCAGGGTTCTCCCTCCTTC. This codes for CASSLGQGSPSF.